These T cell receptor beta chains were read from a single sample in a study of blood T cell repertoires in COVID-19. Clones were sequenced by immunoSEQ multiplex PCR, and TCRdb holds only the in-frame ones, with some missing. The sample consists of about 670,000 clones, 75% to 90% of them appearing once. Sequencing was performed on peripheral blood. The receptor set was obtained from a woman younger than 30 with acute or convalescent COVID-19. Both conserved end residues are part of each CDR3. The D gene is left open where the match is weak. Clone size appears in some rows only: once, few, many, or a class for an expanded clone.

CDR3 protein: CASSSVRTVTDTQYF
J gene: TRBJ2-3
D gene: NA
V gene: TRBV6-5
CDR3 length: 15
clone size: NA

CDR3 protein: CATMARRQGGSTEAFF
J gene: TRBJ1-1
D gene: TRBD1
V gene: TRBV24-1
CDR3 length: 16
clone size: once

CDR3 protein: CASSQDRLNTDTQYF
J gene: TRBJ2-3
D gene: NA
V gene: TRBV14
CDR3 length: 15
clone size: NA

CDR3 protein: CASSLEGMANEQFF
J gene: TRBJ2-1
D gene: NA
V gene: TRBV7-9
CDR3 length: 14
clone size: NA

CDR3 protein: CASSLLFDTDSPLHF
J gene: TRBJ1-6
D gene: NA
V gene: TRBV7-6
CDR3 length: 15
clone size: NA

CDR3 protein: CASSLNRGEFNTEAFF
J gene: TRBJ1-1
D gene: TRBD1
V gene: TRBV5-1
CDR3 length: 16
clone size: NA

CDR3 protein: CASSVTSANYEQYF
J gene: TRBJ2-7
D gene: TRBD2
V gene: TRBV14
CDR3 length: 14
clone size: NA

CDR3 protein: CASSHPSGASQETQYF
J gene: TRBJ2-5
D gene: TRBD2
V gene: TRBV4-1
CDR3 length: 16
clone size: once

CDR3 protein: CTSSHPSGTSYEQYF
J gene: TRBJ2-7
D gene: NA
V gene: TRBV1
CDR3 length: 15
clone size: NA

CDR3 protein: CASHGQGRNTIYF
J gene: TRBJ1-3
D gene: TRBD1
V gene: TRBV6-5
CDR3 length: 13
clone size: NA

CDR3 protein: CASSVEQESIVHEQYF
J gene: TRBJ2-7
D gene: NA
V gene: TRBV9
CDR3 length: 16
clone size: NA

CDR3 protein: CASSISYSGNTIYF
J gene: TRBJ1-3
D gene: NA
V gene: TRBV7-2
CDR3 length: 14
clone size: NA

CDR3 protein: CASSNYRDYTF
J gene: TRBJ1-2
D gene: NA
V gene: TRBV19
CDR3 length: 11
clone size: NA

CDR3 protein: CASNYDRVYGYTF
J gene: TRBJ1-2
D gene: NA
V gene: TRBV2
CDR3 length: 13
clone size: NA

CDR3 protein: CASSIGAGGEVAFF
J gene: TRBJ1-1
D gene: TRBD1
V gene: TRBV19
CDR3 length: 14
clone size: NA

CDR3 protein: CASSQAVAGGQDGELFF
J gene: TRBJ2-2
D gene: TRBD2
V gene: TRBV4-1
CDR3 length: 17
clone size: NA

CDR3 protein: CASGLTHTQGGDTQYF
J gene: TRBJ2-3
D gene: NA
V gene: TRBV12-5
CDR3 length: 16
clone size: NA